This T cell receptor (beta chain) was found in a study of control samples from healthy donors and cancer patients. CDR3 length: 11 residues. Germline V gives CDR1 SEHNR, CDR2 FQNEAQ (reference sequence). Between the trimmed V and J ends, which lost 6 bases and 7 bases, there was a span of 9 bases. Clones were read by immunoSEQ multiplex PCR, and TCRdb kept only the in-frame ones, dropping some. The table has some 54,000 clones, roughly 96% seen once. The chain carries TRBV7-9 and TRBJ1-2, with D perhaps TRBD1 (6 bases). The TCR originated in a woman in her 30s in good health. The sequencing sample was made of blood. For the CDR3, the DNA is TGTGCCAGCAGAACAGGGTTTGGCTACACCTTC. This translates into CASRTGFGYTF.